The subject of this entry is one T cell receptor beta chain. This record comes from a study of CD8 T cells in Susac syndrome. Random hexamers were used to reverse transcribe the RNA input (0.5 to 1 ug). TCRdb independently ran MiXCR on the immunoSEQ multiplex PCR reads; one entry per CDR3 protein. Here the sample spans about 200,000 distinct CDR3 sequences, around nine tenths being singletons. CDR3 length equals 12 residues. Germline CDR1 SEHNR, CDR2 FQNEAQ (reference sequence). V was cut by 3 bases and J by 6 bases, with 8 bases left in between. The genes are TRBV7-9 and TRBJ1-1; D not resolved. Specimen: CD8+ T cells from PBMCs. The sequence derives from a human donor with multiple sclerosis. Here the CDR3 DNA reads TGTGCCAGCAGCTTTTGGCCCCCTGAAGCTTTCTTT. Translating gives CASSFWPPEAFF.